A single sample gave rise to the 30 T cell receptor beta chains below, sequenced in a study of cytotoxic CD8 clonotypes in ibrutinib-treated CLL. Sequencing was performed with immunoSEQ multiplex PCR; in TCRdb, only in-frame clones are kept and a portion is missing. In the table there are about 200,000 clones, 70% of which are singletons. This specimen consisted of PBMCs, obtained after 12 months of ibrutinib treatment. These receptors came from a human donor with chronic lymphocytic leukemia.

The V gene is TRBV7-9, the J gene TRBJ2-1; D remains unclear. Trimming took 5 bases from V and 10 from J, leaving 9 bases between them. Germline V gene lookup returns CDR1 SEHNR and CDR2 FQNEAQ (reference sequence). The CDR3 runs 11 residues. The chain's CDR3 is CASSPGGEQFF. Here the CDR3 DNA reads TGTGCCAGCAGCCCTGGTGGGGAGCAGTTCTTC.

This clone was detected ten times or more. CDR3: CASSQELRGLGEQYF. The CDR3 coding sequence is TGTGCCAGCAGCCAAGAGTTGAGAGGGCTGGGGGAGCAGTACTTC. The chain carries TRBV14 and TRBJ2-7, with a tentative D call TRBD2 (5 bases). The CDR3 sequence is 15 residues long. V was pared by 0 bases and J by 7 bases, with 16 bases between. The germline CDR1 and CDR2 sequences are SGHDN and FVKESK.

This clone appeared once. J is TRBJ1-2 and V is TRBV5-1; D not certain. This CDR3 comprises 14 residues. The germline V gene has CDR1 SGHRS and CDR2 YFSETQ. Trimming shortened V by 0 bases and J by 0 bases, and 6 bases separated the two germline ends. The chain's CDR3 is CASSLGSSNYGYTF. The CDR3 DNA is TGCGCCAGCAGCTTGGGAAGTTCTAACTATGGCTACACCTTC.

This chain joins TRBV7-9 and TRBJ2-1; D is possibly TRBD2 (7 bases). This CDR3 has 16 residues. The germline CDR1 and CDR2 sequences are SEHNR and FQNEAQ (reference sequence). The V and J ends lost 4 bases and 2 bases respectively, with 15 bases between them. The CDR3 protein is CASSSTAGATYNEQFF. The CDR3 DNA reads TGTGCCAGCAGCTCTACCGCGGGGGCCACCTACAATGAGCAGTTCTTC. Variable domain in full (rest from reference TRBV7-9 and TRBJ2-1): DTGVSQNPRHKITKRGQNVTFRCDPISEHNRLYWYRQTLGQGPEFLTYFQNEAQLEKSRLLSDRFSAERPKGSFSTLEIQRTEQGDSAMYLCASSSTAGATYNEQFFGPGTRLTVL.

This clone has more than one count but fewer than ten. The chain has TRBV6-6 and TRBJ1-1; D gene uncertain. From germline, CDR1 is MNHNY and CDR2 SVGAGI (reference sequence). V was clipped by 9 bases and J by 2 bases, with 4 bases between them. The CDR3 runs to 10 residues. CDR3 sequence reads: CARENTEAFF. For the CDR3, the DNA is TGTGCCAGGGAAAACACTGAAGCTTTCTTT.

The chain has TRBV19 and TRBJ1-6, with a weak D call TRBD1 (5 bases). Trimming removed 3 bases at V and 12 bases at J, with 15 bases between. The CDR3 extends over 14 amino acids. The germline gives CDR1 LNHDA, CDR2 SQIVND (reference sequence). CDR3 residues: CASSIRDPIGPLHF. The CDR3 bases are TGTGCCAGTAGTATCAGGGACCCCATAGGACCCCTCCACTTT.

J is TRBJ2-2 and V is TRBV9; D gene ambiguous. Germline values: CDR1 SGDLS, CDR2 YYNGEE. Trimming cost V 3 bases and J 3 bases, with 6 bases left between them. This CDR3 contains 13 residues. CDR3 region: CASSGRDTGELFF. The CDR3 bases are TGTGCCAGCAGCGGGCGTGACACCGGGGAGCTGTTTTTT.

The chain links TRBV13 to TRBJ2-1; 7 bases line up with TRBD2. CDR1 is PRHDT and CDR2 is FYEKMQ in the germline V gene (reference sequence). The CDR3 runs to 15 residues. V was clipped by 3 bases and J by 8 bases; unmatched bases: 10. The CDR3 DNA is TGTGCCAGCAGCTTCAGAGCGGGAAGAGGTTATGAGCAGTTCTTC. This encodes CASSFRAGRGYEQFF.

In DNA, the CDR3 is TGTGCCAGCAGCTTAGTAGGGCCACAAGAGACCCAGTACTTC. Residues: CASSLVGPQETQYF. The V gene is TRBV7-9, the J gene TRBJ2-5; D remains unclear. The germline V and J ends were trimmed by 1 base and 2 bases, with 8 bases remaining between them. The CDR3 extends over 14 amino acids. CDR1 is SEHNR and CDR2 is FQNEAQ in the germline V gene (reference sequence).

This clone was seen only a few times. J is TRBJ1-3 and V is TRBV5-1; no definite D call. The V end lost 4 bases, the J end lost 1 base, and 6 bases lay between the germline ends. Germline V gene data show CDR1 as SGHRS and CDR2 as YFSETQ. CDR3 length equals 13 residues. CDR3 residues: CASSRGSGNTIYF. The CDR3, as DNA: TGCGCCAGCAGCCGGGGATCTGGAAACACCATATATTTT.

This chain uses TRBV30 with TRBJ1-3; maybe TRBD1 (6 bases). The CDR3 is 13 amino acids. V was cut by 2 bases and J by 4 bases, with 9 bases left in between. The germline CDR1 and CDR2 sequences are GTSNPN and SVGIG (reference sequence). CDR3 nucleotide sequence: TGTGCCTGGAGTCGGGGGGCCGGAAACACCATATATTTT. Residues: CAWSRGAGNTIYF.

This sequence joins TRBV5-1 and TRBJ1-2, with D maybe TRBD1 (6 bases). CDR3 length equals 13 residues. Germline V gives CDR1 SGHRS, CDR2 YFSETQ. Trimming took 1 base from V and 6 from J, leaving 10 bases between them. The CDR3 DNA reads as TGCGCCAGCAGCTTGATACAGGGTGATGGCTACACCTTC. Its translation is CASSLIQGDGYTF.

This rearrangement joins TRBV5-4 to TRBJ1-1; D unclear. The CDR3 totals 14 residues. Trimming left V 4 bases short and J 4 bases short, with 14 bases between. The V gene's germline CDR1 is SGHNT and CDR2 YYREEE (reference sequence). Here the CDR3 reads CASSPRSTVTEAFF. CDR3 coding DNA: TGTGCCAGCAGCCCCCGGAGTACAGTCACTGAAGCTTTCTTT.

In this sample, this clone turned up once. This chain uses TRBV5-1 with TRBJ1-2; possibly TRBD1 for D (5 bases). CDR3 size: 13 residues. Germline V CDR1 and CDR2: SGHRS, YFSETQ. V lost 4 bases, J lost 12 bases, and 19 bases lay in between. This CDR3 is CASSTNRDDRHTF. In nucleotides, the CDR3 is TGCGCCAGCAGCACTAACCGGGACGATCGACACACCTTC.

This clone has a single count. The rearrangement links TRBV6-5 to TRBJ1-6, with D unresolved. Germline-derived CDR1 and CDR2 are MNHEY and SVGAGI. The ends were cut back, 1 base at V and 6 bases at J, with 10 bases in the middle. CDR3 length equals 15 residues. The CDR3 DNA is TGTGCCAGCAGTTACTGGGTCGGTGGTAATTCACCCCTCCACTTT. It specifies CASSYWVGGNSPLHF.

CDR3 DNA sequence: TGTGCCAGCAGCTATAGGGGGACAGATAATTCACCCCTCCACTTT. Amino acid sequence: CASSYRGTDNSPLHF. The rearrangement uses TRBV6-1 and TRBJ1-6; 7 bases fit TRBD1. Per germline, CDR1 MNHNS and CDR2 SASEGT. V shed 6 bases, J shed 5 bases, and the junction held 7 bases outside the gene matches. CDR3 length equals 15 residues.

This sequence joins TRBV29-1 and TRBJ2-1, with 10 positions matching TRBD2. Germline CDR1 reads SQVTM; CDR2 reads ANQGSEA. The CDR3 is 15 amino acids. Unmatched junction bases numbered 11, after V lost 5 bases and J lost 7 bases. The CDR3 bases are TGCAGCGTTCTTAGATTAGCGGGAGGAGGGAATGAGCAGTTCTTC. This encodes CSVLRLAGGGNEQFF.

This clone was detected once. CDR3 coding DNA: TGTGCCAGCAGCTTGGGCCAGACCTGGGAGACCCAGTACTTC. Its protein product is CASSLGQTWETQYF. V and J are TRBV5-6 and TRBJ2-5, with no clear D. The V end lost 0 bases, the J end lost 5 bases, and 11 bases lay between the germline ends. The CDR3 contains 14 residues. The germline V gene has CDR1 SGHDT and CDR2 YYEEEE.

The chain joins TRBV7-9 to TRBJ2-5; TRBD2 matches at 10 bases. This CDR3 comprises 17 residues. In germline, CDR1 is SEHNR, CDR2 FQNEAQ (reference sequence). The J segment lost 4 bases and the V segment lost 5 bases, leaving 13 bases of the junction unmatched. CDR3 protein: CASSHASSGSRGETQYF. For the CDR3, the DNA is TGTGCCAGCAGCCACGCGTCTAGCGGGAGTCGGGGAGAGACCCAGTACTTC. The full variable domain, its missing parts supplied by reference TRBV7-9 and TRBJ2-5, is DTGVSQNPRHKITKRGQNVTFRCDPISEHNRLYWYRQTLGQGPEFLTYFQNEAQLEKSRLLSDRFSAERPKGSFSTLEIQRTEQGDSAMYLCASSHASSGSRGETQYFGPGTRLLVL.

On this clone itself: This sample includes further DNA sequences coding for the same CDR3. This chain connects TRBV18 to TRBJ1-1; D remains unclear. V was shortened by 3 bases and J by 1 base, with 6 bases between the two germline ends. The CDR3 contains 13 residues. Germline V gives CDR1 KGHSH, CDR2 LQKENI. In DNA, the CDR3 is TGTGCCAGCTCACCTGTCGAGAACACTGAAGCTTTCTTT. This codes for CASSPVENTEAFF. Complete variable domain (other parts from reference TRBV18 and TRBJ1-1): NAGVMQNPRHLVRRRGQEARLRCSPMKGHSHVYWYRQLPEEGLKFMVYLQKENIIDESGMPKERFSAEFPKEGPSILRIQQVVRGDSAAYFCASSPVENTEAFFGQGTRLTVV.

V gene TRBV18 combines with J gene TRBJ2-2; tentatively, D is TRBD1 (6 bases). Looked up from germline, CDR1 is KGHSH and CDR2 is LQKENI. The CDR3 spans 14 residues. V dropped 2 bases and J dropped 9 bases, with 13 bases sitting between them. CDR3 in DNA: TGTGCCAGCTCACCAGACAGGAATAACAGGGAGCTGTTTTTT. The encoded protein is CASSPDRNNRELFF.

The V gene is TRBV7-2, the J gene TRBJ2-7; 11 bases map to TRBD2. CDR1 and CDR2 from the germline V gene are SGHTA and FQGNSA. The ends lost 5 bases at V and 3 bases at J; junction bases unmatched: 3. The CDR3 is made up of 14 amino acids. The chain's CDR3 is CASSRLAGYYEQYF. The DNA for the CDR3 is TGTGCCAGCAGCCGACTAGCGGGATACTACGAGCAGTACTTC.

The chain couples TRBV4-3 to TRBJ2-5; tentatively, D is TRBD1 or TRBD2 (5 bases each). The germline gives CDR1 LGHNA, CDR2 YSLEER. With 0 bases removed from V and 0 bases from J, the gap between germline ends came to 8 bases. This CDR3 is 15 amino acids long. The CDR3 loop reads CASSQDVGDQETQYF. The DNA of the CDR3 is TGCGCCAGCAGCCAAGATGTGGGGGACCAAGAGACCCAGTACTTC.

This clone was observed a handful of times. The chain combines TRBV6-5 with TRBJ2-5; D not resolved. Germline CDR1 is MNHEY and CDR2 is SVGAGI. V gave up 0 bases and J gave up 10 bases, with 15 bases separating them. This CDR3 has 14 residues. CDR3 nucleotide sequence: TGTGCCAGCAGTTACTCGCGGTCTGTGCCCTACCAGTACTTC. Its translation: CASSYSRSVPYQYF.

The chain carries TRBV19 and TRBJ2-2; perhaps TRBD1 as D (6 bases). Germline V gives CDR1 LNHDA, CDR2 SQIVND (reference sequence). V lost 11 bases to trimming and J lost 1 base, with 11 bases between them. There are 13 residues in the CDR3. CDR3 DNA sequence: TGTGCCGGCCCGGGACAGAACACCGGGGAGCTGTTTTTT. This codes for CAGPGQNTGELFF. The full variable domain, its missing parts supplied by reference TRBV19 and TRBJ2-2, is DGGITQSPKYLFRKEGQNVTLSCEQNLNHDAMYWYRQDPGQGLRLIYYSQIVNDFQKGDIAEGYSVSREKKESFPLTVTSAQKNPTAFYLCAGPGQNTGELFFGEGSRLTVL.

This clone has a handful of counts. As DNA, the CDR3 is TGCGCCAGCAGCCAAGAAATGGGGGGGCCGACTCAGCCCCAGCATTTT. Translating it yields CASSQEMGGPTQPQHF. This rearrangement joins TRBV4-1 to TRBJ1-5, with D perhaps TRBD1 (6 bases). This CDR3 spans 16 amino acids. The germline gives CDR1 MGHRA, CDR2 YSYEKL. V lost 0 bases, J lost 6 bases, and 15 bases lay in between.

V gene TRBV6-1 combines with J gene TRBJ1-5, with no clear D. This CDR3 has 12 residues. Trimming took off 7 bases at V and 10 bases at J, with 14 bases between the two ends. In germline, CDR1 is MNHNS, CDR2 SASEGT. The CDR3 region is CASNPGPGPQHF. For the CDR3, the DNA is TGTGCCAGCAATCCGGGTCCGGGACCCCAGCATTTT.

V usage is TRBV4-2 and J usage is TRBJ2-3; 8 bases agree with TRBD2. The junction had 1 base not matched to a gene; V was cut back by 1 base and J by 4 bases. This CDR3 is 14 amino acids long. The germline CDR1 and CDR2 sequences are LGHNA and YNFKEQ. CDR3 coding DNA: TGTGCCAGCAGCCAAGGAGCGGGAGCAGATACGCAGTATTTT. This translates into CASSQGAGADTQYF.

This chain connects TRBV14 to TRBJ1-2; D unclear. V was clipped by 0 bases and J by 10 bases, with 15 bases between them. CDR3 size: 14 residues. Germline V lookup: CDR1 SGHDN, CDR2 FVKESK. Here the CDR3 reads CASSQDFLAGFYTF. Written as DNA, the CDR3 is TGTGCCAGCAGCCAAGATTTCCTGGCAGGTTTCTACACCTTC.

The chain has TRBV5-4 and TRBJ2-5, with D possibly matching TRBD1 (5 bases). Germline V gene sequence: CDR1 SGHNT, CDR2 YYREEE (reference sequence). The CDR3 has 13 residues. The V end was cut by 4 bases, the J end by 5 bases, with 12 bases between. The CDR3 DNA reads as TGTGCCAGCAGCCCCAGGGTAGGGGAGACCCAGTACTTC. The encoded protein is CASSPRVGETQYF.